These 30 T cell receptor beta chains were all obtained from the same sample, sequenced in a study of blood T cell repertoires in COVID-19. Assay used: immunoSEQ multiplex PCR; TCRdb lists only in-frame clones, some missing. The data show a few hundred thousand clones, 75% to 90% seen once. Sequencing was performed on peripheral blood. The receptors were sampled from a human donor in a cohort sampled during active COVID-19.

In DNA, the CDR3 is TGTGCCAGCAGCCAAGATCGGGGGGAGAAGTACAATGAGCAGTTCTTC. It translates to CASSQDRGEKYNEQFF. The chain couples TRBV4-2 to TRBJ2-1, with 7 bases aligning to TRBD2. There are 16 residues in the CDR3. Germline CDR1 reads LGHNA; CDR2 reads YNFKEQ. V was clipped by 0 bases and J by 4 bases; unmatched bases: 6.

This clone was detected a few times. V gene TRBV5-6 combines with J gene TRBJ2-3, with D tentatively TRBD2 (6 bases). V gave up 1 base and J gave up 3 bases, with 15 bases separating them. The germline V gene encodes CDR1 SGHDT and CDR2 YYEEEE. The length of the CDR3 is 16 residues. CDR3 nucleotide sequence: TGTGCCAGCAGCTTGTCGGGTCGCCGGGGGACAGATACGCAGTATTTT. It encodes CASSLSGRRGTDTQYF.

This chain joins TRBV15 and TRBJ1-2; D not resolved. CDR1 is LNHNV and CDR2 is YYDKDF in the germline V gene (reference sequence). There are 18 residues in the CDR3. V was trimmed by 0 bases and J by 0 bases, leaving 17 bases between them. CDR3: CATSRDSGRLGANYGYTF. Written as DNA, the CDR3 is TGTGCCACCAGCAGAGATTCCGGACGCTTGGGAGCTAACTATGGCTACACCTTC.

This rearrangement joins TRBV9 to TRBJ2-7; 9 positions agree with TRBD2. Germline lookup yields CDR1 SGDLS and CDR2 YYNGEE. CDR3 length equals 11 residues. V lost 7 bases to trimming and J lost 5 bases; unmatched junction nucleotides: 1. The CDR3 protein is CASGTSNEQYF. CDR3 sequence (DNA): TGTGCCAGCGGGACTAGCAACGAGCAGTACTTC.

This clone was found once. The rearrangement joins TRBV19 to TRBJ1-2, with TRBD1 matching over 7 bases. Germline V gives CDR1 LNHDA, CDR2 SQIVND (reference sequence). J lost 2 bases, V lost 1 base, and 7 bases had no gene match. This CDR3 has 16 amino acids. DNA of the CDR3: TGTGCCAGTAGTATAGGCGGACAGGCGGTGAACTATGGCTACACCTTC. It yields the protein CASSIGGQAVNYGYTF.

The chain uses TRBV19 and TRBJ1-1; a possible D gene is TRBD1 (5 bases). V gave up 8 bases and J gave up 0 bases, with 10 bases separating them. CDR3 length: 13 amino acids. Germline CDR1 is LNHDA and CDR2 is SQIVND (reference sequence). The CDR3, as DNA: TGTGCCAGTGGTCCAGGGATGAACACTGAAGCTTTCTTT. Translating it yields CASGPGMNTEAFF.

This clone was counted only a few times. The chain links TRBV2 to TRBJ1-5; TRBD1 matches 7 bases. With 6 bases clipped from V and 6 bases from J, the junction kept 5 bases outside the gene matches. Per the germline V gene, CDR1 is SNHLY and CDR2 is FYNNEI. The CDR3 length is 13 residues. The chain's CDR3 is CASRGTEIQPQHF. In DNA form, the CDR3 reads TGTGCCAGCAGGGGGACAGAGATTCAGCCCCAGCATTTT.

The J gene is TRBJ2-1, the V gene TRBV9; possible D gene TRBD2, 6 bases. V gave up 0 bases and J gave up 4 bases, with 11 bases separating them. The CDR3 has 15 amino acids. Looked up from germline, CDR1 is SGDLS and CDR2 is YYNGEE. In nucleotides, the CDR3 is TGTGCCAGCAGCGTAGTGGCAGGGACTTACAATGAGCAGTTCTTC. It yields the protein CASSVVAGTYNEQFF.

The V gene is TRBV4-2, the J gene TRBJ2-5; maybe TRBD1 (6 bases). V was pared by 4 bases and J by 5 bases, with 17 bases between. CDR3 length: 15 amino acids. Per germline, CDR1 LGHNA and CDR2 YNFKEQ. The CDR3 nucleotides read TGTGCCAGCAGCCGTTCCGGGACAACTTCCGAGACCCAGTACTTC. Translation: CASSRSGTTSETQYF.

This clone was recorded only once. CDR3 protein: CASLLSTGDNTEAFF. CDR3 nucleotide sequence: TGTGCCAGCCTATTGTCGACAGGGGACAACACTGAAGCTTTCTTT. V and J are TRBV3-1 (or the pseudogene TRBV3-2) and TRBJ1-1; 8 bases map to TRBD1. The trim removed 8 bases at V and 2 bases at J, leaving 10 bases unmatched. Germline V gives CDR1 LGHDT, CDR2 YNNKEL (reference sequence). The CDR3 is made up of 15 amino acids.

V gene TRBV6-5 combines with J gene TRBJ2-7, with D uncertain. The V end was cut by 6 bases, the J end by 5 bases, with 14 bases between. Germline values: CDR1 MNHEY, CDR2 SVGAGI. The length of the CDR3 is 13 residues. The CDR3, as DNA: TGTGCCAGCAGAGACTTATTGAGGCACGAGCAGTACTTC. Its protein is CASRDLLRHEQYF.

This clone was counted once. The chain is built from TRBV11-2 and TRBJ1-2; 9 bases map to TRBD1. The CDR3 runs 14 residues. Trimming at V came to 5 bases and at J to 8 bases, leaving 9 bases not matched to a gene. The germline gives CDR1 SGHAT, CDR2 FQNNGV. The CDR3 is CASSTGQGGRGYTF. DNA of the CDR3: TGTGCCAGCAGCACGGGACAGGGAGGGCGCGGCTACACCTTC.

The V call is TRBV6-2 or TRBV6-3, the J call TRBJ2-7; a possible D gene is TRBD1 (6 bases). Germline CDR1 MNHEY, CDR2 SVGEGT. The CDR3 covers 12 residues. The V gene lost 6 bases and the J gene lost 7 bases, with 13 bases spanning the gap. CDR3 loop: CASSNRVGEQYF. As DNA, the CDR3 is TGTGCCAGCAGCAACAGGGTGGGAGAGCAGTACTTC.

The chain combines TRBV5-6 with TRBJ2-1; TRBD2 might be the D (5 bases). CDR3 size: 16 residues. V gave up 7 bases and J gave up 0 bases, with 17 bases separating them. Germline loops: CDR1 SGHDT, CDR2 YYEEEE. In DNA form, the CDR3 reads TGTGCCAGCGTCGGGAAGTCGCTTCGCTCCTACAATGAGCAGTTCTTC. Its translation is CASVGKSLRSYNEQFF.

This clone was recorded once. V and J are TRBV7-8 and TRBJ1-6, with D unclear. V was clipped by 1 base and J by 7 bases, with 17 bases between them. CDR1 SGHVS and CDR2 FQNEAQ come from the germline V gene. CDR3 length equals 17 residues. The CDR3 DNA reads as TGTGCCAGCAGCTTAGGGCGGCAGAGCCTTATAAATTCACCCCTCCACTTT. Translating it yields CASSLGRQSLINSPLHF.

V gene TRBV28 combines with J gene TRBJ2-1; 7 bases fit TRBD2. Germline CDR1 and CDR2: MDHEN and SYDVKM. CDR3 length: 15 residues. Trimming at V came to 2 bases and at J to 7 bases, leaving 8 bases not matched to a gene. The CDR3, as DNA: TGTGCCAGCAGTTTAAGCTGGAGGGGAGGGAATGAGCAGTTCTTC. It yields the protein CASSLSWRGGNEQFF.

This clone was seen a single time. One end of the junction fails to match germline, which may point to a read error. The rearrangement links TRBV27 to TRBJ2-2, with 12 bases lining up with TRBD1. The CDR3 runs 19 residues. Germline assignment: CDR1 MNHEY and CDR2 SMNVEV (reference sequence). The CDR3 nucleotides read TGCCCCACCCGTGCCGGGGGGGGACAGGGGGCGCTGGACACCGGGGAGCTGTTTTTT. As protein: CPTRAGGGQGALDTGELFF.

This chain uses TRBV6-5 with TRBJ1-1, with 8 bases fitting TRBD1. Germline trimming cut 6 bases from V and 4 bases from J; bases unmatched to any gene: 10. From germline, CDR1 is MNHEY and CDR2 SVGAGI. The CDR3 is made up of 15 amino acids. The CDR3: CASRPPQGAGTEAFF. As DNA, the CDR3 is TGTGCCAGCAGACCTCCCCAGGGGGCCGGCACTGAAGCTTTCTTT.

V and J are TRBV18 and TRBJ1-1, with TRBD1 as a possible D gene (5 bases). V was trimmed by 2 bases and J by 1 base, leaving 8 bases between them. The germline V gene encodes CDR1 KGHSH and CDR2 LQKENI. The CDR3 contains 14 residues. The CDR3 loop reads CASSPGGGNTEAFF. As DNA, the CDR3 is TGTGCCAGCTCACCAGGGGGAGGGAACACTGAAGCTTTCTTT.

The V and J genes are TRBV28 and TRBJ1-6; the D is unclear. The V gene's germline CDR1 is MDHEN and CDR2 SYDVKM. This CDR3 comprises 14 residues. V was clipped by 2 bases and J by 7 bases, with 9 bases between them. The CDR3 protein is CASSLIRGNSPLHF. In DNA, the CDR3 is TGTGCCAGCAGTTTAATCCGGGGAAATTCACCCCTCCACTTT.

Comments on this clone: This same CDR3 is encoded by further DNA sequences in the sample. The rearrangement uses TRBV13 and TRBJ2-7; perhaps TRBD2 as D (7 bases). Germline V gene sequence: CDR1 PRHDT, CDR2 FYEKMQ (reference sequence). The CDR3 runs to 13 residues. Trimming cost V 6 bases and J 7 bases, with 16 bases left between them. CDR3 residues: CASSLGGRGEQYF. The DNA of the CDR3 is TGTGCCAGCAGTCTTGGGGGGCGGGGGGAGCAGTACTTC.

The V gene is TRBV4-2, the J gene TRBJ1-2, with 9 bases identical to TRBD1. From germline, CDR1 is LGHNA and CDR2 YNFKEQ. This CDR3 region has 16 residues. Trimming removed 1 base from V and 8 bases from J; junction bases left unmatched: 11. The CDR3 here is CASSQALGDRAGGYTF. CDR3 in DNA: TGTGCCAGCAGCCAAGCTCTAGGGGACAGGGCAGGAGGCTACACCTTC.

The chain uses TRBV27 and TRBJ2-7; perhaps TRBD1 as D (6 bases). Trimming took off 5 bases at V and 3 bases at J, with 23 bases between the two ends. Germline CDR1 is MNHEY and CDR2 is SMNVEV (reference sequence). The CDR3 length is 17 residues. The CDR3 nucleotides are TGTGCCAGCAGTCCAACACCAGGGCAGGGGTTCCTCTACGAGCAGTACTTC. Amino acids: CASSPTPGQGFLYEQYF.

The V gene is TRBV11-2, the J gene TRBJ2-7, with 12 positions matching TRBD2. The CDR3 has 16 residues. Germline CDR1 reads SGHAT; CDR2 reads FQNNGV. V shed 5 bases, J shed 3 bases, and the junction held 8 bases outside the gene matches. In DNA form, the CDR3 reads TGTGCCAGCAGCCCAATGACTAGCGGGAGTGGCTACGAGCAGTACTTC. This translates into CASSPMTSGSGYEQYF.

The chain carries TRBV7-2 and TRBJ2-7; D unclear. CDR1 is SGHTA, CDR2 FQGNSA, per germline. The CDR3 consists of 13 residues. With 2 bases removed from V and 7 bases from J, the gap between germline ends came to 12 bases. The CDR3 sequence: CASSLPTPREQYF. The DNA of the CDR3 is TGTGCCAGCAGCTTACCCACCCCCCGGGAGCAGTACTTC.

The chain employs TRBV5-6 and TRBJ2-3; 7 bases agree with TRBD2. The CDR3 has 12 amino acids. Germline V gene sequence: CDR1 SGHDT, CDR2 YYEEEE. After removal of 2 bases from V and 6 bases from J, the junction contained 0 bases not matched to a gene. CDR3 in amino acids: CASSFGGDTQYF. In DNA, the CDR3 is TGTGCCAGCAGCTTCGGGGGGGATACGCAGTATTTT.

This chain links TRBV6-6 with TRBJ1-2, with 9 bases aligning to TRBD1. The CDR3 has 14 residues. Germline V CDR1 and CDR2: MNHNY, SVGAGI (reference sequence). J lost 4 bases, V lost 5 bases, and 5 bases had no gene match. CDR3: CASSAQGAGYGYTF. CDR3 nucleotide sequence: TGTGCCAGCAGTGCACAGGGGGCTGGCTATGGCTACACCTTC.

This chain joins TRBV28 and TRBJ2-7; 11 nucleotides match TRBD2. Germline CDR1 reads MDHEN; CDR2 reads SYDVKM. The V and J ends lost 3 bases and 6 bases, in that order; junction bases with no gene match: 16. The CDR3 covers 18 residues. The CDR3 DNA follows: TGTGCCAGCAGTTTGCCGCCGGCGCCTAGCGGGAGGAGTGGCGAGCAGTACTTC. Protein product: CASSLPPAPSGRSGEQYF.

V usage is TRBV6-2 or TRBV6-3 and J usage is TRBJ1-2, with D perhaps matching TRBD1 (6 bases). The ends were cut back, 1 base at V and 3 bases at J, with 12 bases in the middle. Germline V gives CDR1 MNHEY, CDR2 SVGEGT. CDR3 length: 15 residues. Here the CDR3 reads CASSYWGPGDYGYTF. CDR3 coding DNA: TGTGCCAGCAGTTACTGGGGGCCAGGGGACTATGGCTACACCTTC.

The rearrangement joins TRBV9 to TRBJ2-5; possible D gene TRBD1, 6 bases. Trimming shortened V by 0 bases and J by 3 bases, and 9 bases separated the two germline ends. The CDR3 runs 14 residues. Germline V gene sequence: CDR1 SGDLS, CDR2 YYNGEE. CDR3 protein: CASSVDNREETQYF. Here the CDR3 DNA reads TGTGCCAGCAGCGTAGATAACAGGGAAGAGACCCAGTACTTC. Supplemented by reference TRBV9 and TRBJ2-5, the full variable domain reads DSGVTQTPKHLITATGQRVTLRCSPRSGDLSVYWYQQSLDQGLQFLIQYYNGEERAKGNILERFSAQQFPDLHSELNLSSLELGDSALYFCASSVDNREETQYFGPGTRLLVL.